This T cell receptor beta chain was obtained from a study of cytomegalovirus exposure and HLA in healthy donors. Notes on the study in general: For most TCR beta V segments, an earlier analysis put the productive rate at about 87% or about 30% of the time.

V dropped 4 bases and J dropped 4; count of bases not matched to a gene: 6. The CDR3 has 14 amino acids. Germline CDR1 reads SGHTA; CDR2 reads FQGNSA. 13 Jbeta primers and 60 Vbeta primers were used for the PCR. Repertoires were generated with immunoSEQ multiplex PCR, while TCRdb's copy carries only in-frame clones and drops some. The repertoire holds fewer than 100,000 clones, roughly 80% seen once, with 6% to 8.5% in the top ten. To note about this clone: Its target is unknown.

Sample: PBMCs. The TCR sequence derives from a female donor in good health and CMV-seronegative. This chain uses TRBV7-2 with TRBJ2-7, with 8 bases identical to TRBD2. The CDR3 DNA is TGTGCCAGCAGCTCAGGGCGGGAGGTTTACGAGCAGTACTTC. It codes for CASSSGREVYEQYF.